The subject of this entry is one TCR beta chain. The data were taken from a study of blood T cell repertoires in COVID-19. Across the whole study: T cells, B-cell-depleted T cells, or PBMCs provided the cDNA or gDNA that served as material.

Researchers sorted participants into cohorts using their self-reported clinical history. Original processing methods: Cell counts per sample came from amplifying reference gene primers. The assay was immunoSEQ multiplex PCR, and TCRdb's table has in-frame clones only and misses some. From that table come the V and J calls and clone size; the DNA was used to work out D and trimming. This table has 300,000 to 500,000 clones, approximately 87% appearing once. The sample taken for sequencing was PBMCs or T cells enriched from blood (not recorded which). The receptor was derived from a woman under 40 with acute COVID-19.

The DNA for the CDR3 is TGTGCCAGCACCCCCCTAGCGGGGGGGCCTTGGGACGAGCAGTACTTC. It encodes CASTPLAGGPWDEQYF. V and J are TRBV2 and TRBJ2-7; 12 positions match TRBD2. Germline CDR1 is SNHLY and CDR2 is FYNNEI. J lost 5 bases, V lost 7 bases, and 12 bases had no gene match. The CDR3 covers 16 residues.